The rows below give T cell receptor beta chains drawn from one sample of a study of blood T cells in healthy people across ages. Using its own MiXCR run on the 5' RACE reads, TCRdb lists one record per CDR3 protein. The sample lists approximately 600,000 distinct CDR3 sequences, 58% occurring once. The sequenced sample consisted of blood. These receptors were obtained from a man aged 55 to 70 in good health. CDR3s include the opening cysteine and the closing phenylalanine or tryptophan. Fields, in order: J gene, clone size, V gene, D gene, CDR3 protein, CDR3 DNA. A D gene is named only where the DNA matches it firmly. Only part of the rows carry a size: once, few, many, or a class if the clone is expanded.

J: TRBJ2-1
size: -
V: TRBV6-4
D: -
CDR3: CASSPGLVNNEQFF
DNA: TGTGCCAGCAGTCCAGGGCTAGTCAACAATGAGCAGTTCTTC

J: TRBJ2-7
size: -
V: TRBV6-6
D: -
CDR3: CASSREGGGFYEQYF
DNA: TGTGCCAGCAGTCGTGAGGGGGGGGGCTTCTACGAGCAGTACTTC

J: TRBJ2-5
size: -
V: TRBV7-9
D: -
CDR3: CASSFWQRETQYF
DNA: TGTGCCAGCAGCTTCTGGCAGAGAGAGACCCAGTACTTC

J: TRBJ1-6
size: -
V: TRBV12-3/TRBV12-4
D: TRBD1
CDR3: CASKWTGVNNSPLHF
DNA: TGTGCCAGCAAATGGACAGGGGTTAATAATTCACCCCTCCACTTT

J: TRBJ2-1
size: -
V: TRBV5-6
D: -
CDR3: CASSATGGPPNEQFF
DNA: TGTGCCAGCAGCGCTACGGGGGGCCCCCCAAATGAGCAGTTCTTC

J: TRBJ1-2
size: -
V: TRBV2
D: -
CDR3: CASRFTDRGGYTF
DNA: TGTGCCAGCAGGTTCACCGATAGAGGAGGCTACACCTTC

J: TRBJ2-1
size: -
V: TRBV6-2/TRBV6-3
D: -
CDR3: CASSSSRSSYNEQFF
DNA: TGTGCCAGCAGTTCTAGCAGAAGCTCCTACAATGAGCAGTTCTTC

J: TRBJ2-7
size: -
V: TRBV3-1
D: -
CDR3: CASSHGGRNEQYF
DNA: TGTGCCAGCAGCCATGGGGGGCGTAACGAGCAGTACTTC

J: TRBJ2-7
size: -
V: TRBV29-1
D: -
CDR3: CSVIDRPGSYEQYF
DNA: TGCAGCGTTATAGACCGACCAGGGTCCTACGAGCAGTACTTC

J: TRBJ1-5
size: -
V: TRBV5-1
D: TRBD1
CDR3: CASKSGQGEHF
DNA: TGCGCCAGCAAATCGGGACAGGGCGAGCATTTT

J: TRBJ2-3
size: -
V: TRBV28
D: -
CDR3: CASSSGGTTDTQYF
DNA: TGTGCCAGCAGCTCAGGGGGGACCACAGATACGCAGTATTTT

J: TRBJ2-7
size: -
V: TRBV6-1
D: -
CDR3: CASSDSPRETYEQYF
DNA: TGTGCCAGCAGTGATTCCCCGAGAGAGACCTACGAGCAGTACTTC

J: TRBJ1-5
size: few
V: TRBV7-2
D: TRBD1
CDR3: CASSLKAGGYSNQPQHF
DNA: TGTGCCAGCAGCTTAAAGGCAGGGGGTTATAGCAATCAGCCCCAGCATTTT

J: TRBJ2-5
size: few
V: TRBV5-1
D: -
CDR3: CASSQGGAPYQETQYF
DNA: TGCGCCAGCAGCCAGGGAGGCGCCCCGTACCAAGAGACCCAGTACTTC

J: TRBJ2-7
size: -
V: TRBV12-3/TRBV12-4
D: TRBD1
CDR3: CASSLGTGFPYEQYF
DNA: TGTGCCAGCAGTTTAGGGACAGGGTTTCCCTACGAGCAGTACTTC

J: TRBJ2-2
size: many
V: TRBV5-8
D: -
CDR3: CASSLRGADTGELFF
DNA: TGTGCCAGCAGCTTGCGGGGTGCGGACACCGGGGAGCTGTTTTTT

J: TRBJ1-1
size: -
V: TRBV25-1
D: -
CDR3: CASSELRDTEAFF
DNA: TGTGCCAGCAGTGAACTGAGGGACACTGAAGCTTTCTTT

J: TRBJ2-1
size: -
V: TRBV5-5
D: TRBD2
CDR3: CASIGLDYNEQFF
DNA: TGTGCCAGCATCGGACTAGATTACAATGAGCAGTTCTTC

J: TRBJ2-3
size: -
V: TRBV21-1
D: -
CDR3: CASSKARRGGPTDTQYF
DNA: TGTGCCAGCAGCAAAGCGCGGCGGGGGGGCCCCACAGATACGCAGTATTTT

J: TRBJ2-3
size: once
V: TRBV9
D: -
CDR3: CASSPQGSKRTDTQYF
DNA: TGTGCCAGCAGCCCCCAGGGGAGTAAACGGACAGATACGCAGTATTTT

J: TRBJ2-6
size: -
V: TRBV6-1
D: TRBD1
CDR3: CASSPGQGFVGANVLTF
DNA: TGTGCCAGCAGCCCTGGACAGGGGTTCGTAGGGGCCAACGTCCTGACTTTC

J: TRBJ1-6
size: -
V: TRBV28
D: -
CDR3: CASRQGGDNSPLHF
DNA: TGTGCCAGCAGGCAGGGTGGGGATAATTCACCCCTCCACTTT

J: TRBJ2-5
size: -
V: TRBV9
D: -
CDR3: CASSPRFGETQYF
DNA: TGTGCCAGCAGCCCCCGATTCGGGGAGACCCAGTACTTC

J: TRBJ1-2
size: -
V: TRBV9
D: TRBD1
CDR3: CASSVGQGLYGYTF
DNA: TGTGCCAGCAGCGTGGGACAGGGTCTCTATGGCTACACCTTC

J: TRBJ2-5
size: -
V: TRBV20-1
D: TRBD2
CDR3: CSLAGQETQYF
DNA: TGCAGCCTAGCGGGGCAAGAGACCCAGTACTTC

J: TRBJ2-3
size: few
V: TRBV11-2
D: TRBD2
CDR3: CASSPPRGGLADTQYF
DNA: TGTGCCAGCAGCCCACCGCGGGGGGGCTTAGCAGATACGCAGTATTTT